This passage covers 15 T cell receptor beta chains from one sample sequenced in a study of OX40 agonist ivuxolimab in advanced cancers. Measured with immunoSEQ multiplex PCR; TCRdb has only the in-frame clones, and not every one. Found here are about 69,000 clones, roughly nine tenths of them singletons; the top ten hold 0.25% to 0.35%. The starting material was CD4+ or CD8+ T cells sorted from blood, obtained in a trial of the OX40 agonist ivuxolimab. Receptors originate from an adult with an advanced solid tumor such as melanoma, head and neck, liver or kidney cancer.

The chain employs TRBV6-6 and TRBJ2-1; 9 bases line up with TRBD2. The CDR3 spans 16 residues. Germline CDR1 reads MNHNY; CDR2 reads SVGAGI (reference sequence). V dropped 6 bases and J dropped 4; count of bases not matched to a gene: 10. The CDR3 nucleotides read TGTGCCAGCAGCCCGTATACTAGCGGGCTTTACAATGAGCAGTTCTTC. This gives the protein CASSPYTSGLYNEQFF.

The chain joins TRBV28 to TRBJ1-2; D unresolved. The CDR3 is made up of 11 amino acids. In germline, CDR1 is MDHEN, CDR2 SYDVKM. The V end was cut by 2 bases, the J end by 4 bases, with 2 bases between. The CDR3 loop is CASSLVYGYTF. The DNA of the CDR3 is TGTGCCAGCAGTTTAGTCTATGGCTACACCTTC.

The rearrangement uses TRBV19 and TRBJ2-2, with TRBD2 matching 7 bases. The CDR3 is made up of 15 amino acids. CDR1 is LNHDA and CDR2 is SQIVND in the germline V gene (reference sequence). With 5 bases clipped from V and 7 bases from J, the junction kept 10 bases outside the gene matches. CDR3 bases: TGTGCCAGTAGTGGAGGGGCGGGAGCTGGCGGGGAGCTGTTTTTT. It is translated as CASSGGAGAGGELFF.

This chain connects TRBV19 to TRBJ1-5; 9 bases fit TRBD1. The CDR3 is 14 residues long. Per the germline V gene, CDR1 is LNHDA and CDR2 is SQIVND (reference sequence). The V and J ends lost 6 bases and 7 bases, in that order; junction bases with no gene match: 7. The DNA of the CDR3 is TGTGCCAGTAGGACGTTGACAGGGGGACAGCCCCAGCATTTT. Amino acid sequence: CASRTLTGGQPQHF.

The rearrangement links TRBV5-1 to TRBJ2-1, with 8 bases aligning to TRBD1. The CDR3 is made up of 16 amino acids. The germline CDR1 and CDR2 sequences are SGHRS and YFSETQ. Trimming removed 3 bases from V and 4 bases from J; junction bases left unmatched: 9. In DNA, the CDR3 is TGCGCCAGCAGCTCCCTGGACAGGGCGGGTTACAATGAGCAGTTCTTC. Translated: CASSSLDRAGYNEQFF.

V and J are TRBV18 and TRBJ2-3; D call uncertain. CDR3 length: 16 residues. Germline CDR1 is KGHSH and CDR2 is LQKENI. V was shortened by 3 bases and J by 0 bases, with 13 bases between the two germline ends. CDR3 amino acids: CASSPPTQQSTDTQYF. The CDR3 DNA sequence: TGTGCCAGCTCACCCCCAACCCAGCAAAGCACAGATACGCAGTATTTT.

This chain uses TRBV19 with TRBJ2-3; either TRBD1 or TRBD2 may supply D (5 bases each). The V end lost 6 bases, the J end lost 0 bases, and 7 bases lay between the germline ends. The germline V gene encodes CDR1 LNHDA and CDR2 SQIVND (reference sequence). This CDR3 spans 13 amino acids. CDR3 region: CASRGDSTDTQYF. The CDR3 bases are TGTGCCAGTAGGGGGGACAGCACAGATACGCAGTATTTT.

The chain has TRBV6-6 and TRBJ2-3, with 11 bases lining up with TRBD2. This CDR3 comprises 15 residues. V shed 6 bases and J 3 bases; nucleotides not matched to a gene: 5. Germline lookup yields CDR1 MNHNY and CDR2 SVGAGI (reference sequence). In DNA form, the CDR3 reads TGTGCCAGCAGCCTAGCGGGAGGAGGTACAGATACGCAGTATTTT. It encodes CASSLAGGGTDTQYF.

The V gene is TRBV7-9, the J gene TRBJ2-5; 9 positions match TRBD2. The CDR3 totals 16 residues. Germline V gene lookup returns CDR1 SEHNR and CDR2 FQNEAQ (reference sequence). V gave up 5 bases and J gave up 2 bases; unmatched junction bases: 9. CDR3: CASSPKGLAPQETQYF. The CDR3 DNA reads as TGTGCCAGCAGCCCAAAAGGACTAGCGCCTCAAGAGACCCAGTACTTC.

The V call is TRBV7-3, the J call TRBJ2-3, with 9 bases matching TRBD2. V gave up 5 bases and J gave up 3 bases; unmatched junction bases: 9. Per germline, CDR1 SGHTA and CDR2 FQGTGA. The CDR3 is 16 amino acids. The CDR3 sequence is CASSNIAGVGTDTQYF. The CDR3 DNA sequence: TGTGCCAGCAGCAATATAGCGGGAGTGGGGACAGATACGCAGTATTTT.

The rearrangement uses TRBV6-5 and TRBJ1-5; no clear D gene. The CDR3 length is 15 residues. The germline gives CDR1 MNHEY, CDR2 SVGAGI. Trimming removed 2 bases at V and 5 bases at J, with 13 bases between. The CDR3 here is CASSYDWEGDQPQHF. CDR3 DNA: TGTGCCAGCAGTTACGACTGGGAGGGCGATCAGCCCCAGCATTTT.

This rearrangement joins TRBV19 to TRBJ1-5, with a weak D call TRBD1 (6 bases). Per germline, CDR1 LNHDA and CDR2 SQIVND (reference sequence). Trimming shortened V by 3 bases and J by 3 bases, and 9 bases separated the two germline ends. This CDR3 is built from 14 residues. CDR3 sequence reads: CASSIAGANQPQHF. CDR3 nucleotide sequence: TGTGCCAGTAGTATCGCAGGGGCCAATCAGCCCCAGCATTTT. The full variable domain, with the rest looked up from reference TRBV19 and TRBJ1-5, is DGGITQSPKYLFRKEGQNVTLSCEQNLNHDAMYWYRQDPGQGLRLIYYSQIVNDFQKGDIAEGYSVSREKKESFPLTVTSAQKNPTAFYLCASSIAGANQPQHFGDGTRLSIL.

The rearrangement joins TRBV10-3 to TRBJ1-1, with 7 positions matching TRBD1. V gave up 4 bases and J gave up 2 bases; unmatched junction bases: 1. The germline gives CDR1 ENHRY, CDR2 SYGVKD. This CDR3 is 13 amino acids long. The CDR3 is CAISGDSNTEAFF. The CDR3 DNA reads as TGTGCCATCAGTGGGGACAGTAACACTGAAGCTTTCTTT.

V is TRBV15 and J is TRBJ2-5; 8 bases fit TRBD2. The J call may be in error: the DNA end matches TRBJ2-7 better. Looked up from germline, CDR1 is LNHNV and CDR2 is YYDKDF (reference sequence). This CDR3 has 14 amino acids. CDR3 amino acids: CATSRGLAYDEQYF. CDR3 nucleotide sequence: TGTGCCACCAGCAGAGGACTAGCGTACGACGAGCAGTACTTC.

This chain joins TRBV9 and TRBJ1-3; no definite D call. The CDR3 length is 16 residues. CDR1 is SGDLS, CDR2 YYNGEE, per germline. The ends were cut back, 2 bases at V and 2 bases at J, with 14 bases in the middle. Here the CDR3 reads CASSVSRLGAGNTIYF. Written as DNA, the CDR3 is TGTGCCAGCAGCGTTTCCCGGCTCGGGGCTGGAAACACCATATATTTT.